This T cell receptor (beta chain) was sequenced in a study of response to subunit inactivated influenza vaccine. Whole-study results and caveats: The study's authors posited that every seasonal influenza vaccination enlists few new T cells.

From the RT-PCR reads, TCRdb called clonotypes with MiXCR, one entry per CDR3 protein. Found here are 650,000 to 800,000 distinct CDR3 sequences, roughly 13% of them singletons; the top ten hold 5.5% to 8%. With regard to this clonotype: What it binds is unknown.

Deletions cut 6 bases from V and 11 bases from J, with 13 bases between. This CDR3 is 11 amino acids long. Germline CDR1 is MNHEY and CDR2 is SMNVEV (reference sequence). The origin of this receptor is a man aged 45-60 years who received an inactivated influenza vaccine. The chain carries TRBV27 and TRBJ1-1; unclear D gene. The input for sequencing was PBMCs from blood, taken 14 days before vaccination. In DNA form, the CDR3 reads TGTGCCAGCAGCCTCGGGTCTCGGGCTTTCTTT. It translates to CASSLGSRAFF.